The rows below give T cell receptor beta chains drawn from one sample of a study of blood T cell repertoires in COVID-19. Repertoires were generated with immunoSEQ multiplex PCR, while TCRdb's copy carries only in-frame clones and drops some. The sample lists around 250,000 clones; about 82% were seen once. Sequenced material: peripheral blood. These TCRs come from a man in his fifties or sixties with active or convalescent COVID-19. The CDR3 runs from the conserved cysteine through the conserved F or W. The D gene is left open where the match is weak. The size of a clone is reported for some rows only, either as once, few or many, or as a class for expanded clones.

TGTGCTAGTGGTTTGGTAAGCGGGGTCTTTCGGCCCCAGCATTTT,CASGLVSGVFRPQHF,NA,TRBV12-5,NA,TRBJ1-5
TGTGCCAGCAGTCCTTCAGGGGACAGCTACGAGCAGTACTTC,CASSPSGDSYEQYF,NA,TRBV6-5,TRBD1,TRBJ2-7
TGTGCCAGCAGCTCGATGGGGGGGTTGTGGCACTATGGCTACACCTTC,CASSSMGGLWHYGYTF,NA,TRBV7-9,NA,TRBJ1-2
TGCGCCAGCAGAAACGAGCCCCCCAACTATGGCTACACCTTC,CASRNEPPNYGYTF,NA,TRBV5-1,NA,TRBJ1-2
TGTGCCAGCAGCCCCAGCCACAGCAAAGAGACCCAGTACTTC,CASSPSHSKETQYF,NA,TRBV7-2,NA,TRBJ2-5
TGTGCCAGCAGTTTAGAAACCGGGACTAGCGTGGTTACGCAGTATTTT,CASSLETGTSVVTQYF,few,TRBV27,TRBD2,TRBJ2-3
TGTGCCAGCAGCTCAACAGGGAACTATGGCTACACCTTC,CASSSTGNYGYTF,few,TRBV5-4,NA,TRBJ1-2
TGCGCCAGCAGTCCCAAGCCGTCTGGAAACACCATATATTTT,CASSPKPSGNTIYF,NA,TRBV5-1,NA,TRBJ1-3
TGTGCCTGGAGTCGGGACTTTAGCTCCTACGAGCAGTACTTC,CAWSRDFSSYEQYF,NA,TRBV30,NA,TRBJ2-7
TGTGCCAGCAGCTTAAGGGGCGGGACTGGGGCCAACGTCCTGACTTTC,CASSLRGGTGANVLTF,once,TRBV7-3,NA,TRBJ2-6
TGTGCCAGCAGCTCAGGGACAGGGAATTTCGGCTACACCTTC,CASSSGTGNFGYTF,NA,TRBV9,TRBD1,TRBJ1-2
TGTGCCAGCAGCCAAGCTTCCTCGTGGGACAGGGGGCTGGTGAGCTACACCTTC,CASSQASSWDRGLVSYTF,NA,TRBV3-1/TRBV3-2,TRBD1,TRBJ1-2
TGTGCCAGCTATTTGCCAGGGGCGAATGGCTACACCTTC,CASYLPGANGYTF,NA,TRBV18,NA,TRBJ1-2
TGTGCCTGGAGTCCCGGACTAGCGGGAGTTGAAGAGACCCAGTACTTC,CAWSPGLAGVEETQYF,NA,TRBV30,TRBD2,TRBJ2-5
TGTGCCAGCAGCCCCGGGACTAGCGGTCACACAGATACGCAGTATTTT,CASSPGTSGHTDTQYF,once,TRBV9,TRBD2,TRBJ2-3
TGTGCCTCGGAGGACAGGGGGGACGGGGAGCTGTTTTTT,CASEDRGDGELFF,NA,TRBV30,TRBD1,TRBJ2-2
TGTGCCAGCAGCTTGGCCCCCGGGGATGGCTACACCTTC,CASSLAPGDGYTF,NA,TRBV5-4,NA,TRBJ1-2
TGTGCCAGCAAAATTAGCGGGACATACACAGATACGCAGTATTTT,CASKISGTYTDTQYF,NA,TRBV28,TRBD2,TRBJ2-3
TGCGCCAGCAGCCAAGAGACGGGTCGAGAGACCCAGTACTTC,CASSQETGRETQYF,NA,TRBV4-1,NA,TRBJ2-5
TGTGCCAGCAGCACTACAGGGTTGGGCACCGGGGAGCTGTTTTTT,CASSTTGLGTGELFF,NA,TRBV6-2/TRBV6-3,NA,TRBJ2-2
TGTGCCAGCAGTTTAGCTAGGGGTACAGATACGCAGTATTTT,CASSLARGTDTQYF,once,TRBV27,NA,TRBJ2-3
TGTGCCAGTAGTATGTTGCCGGCAGGGCCTGAACTAAACTATGGCTACACCTTC,CASSMLPAGPELNYGYTF,once,TRBV19,NA,TRBJ1-2
TGTGCCAGCAGCCCCGGGGGTGGGGCATACACTGAAGCTTTCTTT,CASSPGGGAYTEAFF,NA,TRBV13,NA,TRBJ1-1
TGTGCCAGCAGTCGTGACAGCCCGAACACTGAAGCTTTCTTT,CASSRDSPNTEAFF,NA,TRBV6-5,NA,TRBJ1-1
TGTGCCAGCAGAGAGCGGAACTACAATGAGCAGTTCTTC,CASRERNYNEQFF,NA,TRBV5-8,NA,TRBJ2-1
TGTGCCAGAGCAGAGACTAGCACAGATACGCAGTATTTT,CARAETSTDTQYF,NA,TRBV7-9,NA,TRBJ2-3
TGCAGCGTGGTTACAACCTACGAGCAGTACTTC,CSVVTTYEQYF,NA,TRBV29-1,NA,TRBJ2-7
TGTGCCAGCAGCGAGCGGGGCCGAAACTATGGCTACACCTTC,CASSERGRNYGYTF,NA,TRBV3-1/TRBV3-2,NA,TRBJ1-2
TGTGCCAGCTCCGACCAAGAGACCCAGTACTTC,CASSDQETQYF,once,TRBV18,NA,TRBJ2-5
TGTGCCAGCAGTTTTGGGGGACTAGCGGGAGCAGATACGCAGTATTTT,CASSFGGLAGADTQYF,NA,TRBV27,TRBD2,TRBJ2-3
TGTGCCACCAGAGTTGGACAGGGGGGTCACACTGAAGCTTTCTTT,CATRVGQGGHTEAFF,NA,TRBV10-3,TRBD1,TRBJ1-1
TGTGCCAGCAGCGCGATCGGGTGGGGGGAGGACGAGCAGTACTTC,CASSAIGWGEDEQYF,NA,TRBV9,NA,TRBJ2-7
TGTGCCAGCAGCTGGGGGACAGGGGCCTACGAGCAGTACTTC,CASSWGTGAYEQYF,once,TRBV5-4,TRBD1,TRBJ2-7
TGTGCCAGCAGCTCCTACTACATTAAGGAGGGCCGGGAGACCCAGTACTTC,CASSSYYIKEGRETQYF,NA,TRBV11-2,NA,TRBJ2-5
TGTGCCAGCTCACCCTCGGGGGGAAACACCATATATTTT,CASSPSGGNTIYF,NA,TRBV18,NA,TRBJ1-3
TGCAGCGTGGGGGGGTCAGGGACCACAGATACGCAGTATTTT,CSVGGSGTTDTQYF,NA,TRBV29-1,TRBD2,TRBJ2-3
TGTGCCAGCAGCGAATCACAGAGATCCACCGCTTTCTTT,CASSESQRSTAFF,NA,TRBV9,NA,TRBJ1-1
TGTGCCAGCATTTGGCAGGGGGCCTCTGAAGCTTTCTTT,CASIWQGASEAFF,NA,TRBV12-3/TRBV12-4,TRBD1,TRBJ1-1
TGTGCCAGCAGCCGGGGGGGTGAGCAGTTCTTC,CASSRGGEQFF,NA,TRBV5-4,TRBD2,TRBJ2-1
TGTGCCTGGACGGACAGGGCGGACACTGAAGCTTTCTTT,CAWTDRADTEAFF,NA,TRBV30,TRBD1,TRBJ1-1
TGTGCCAGCTCACCACCAAATTACGGGACACATAGGATCCCCCTCCACTTT,CASSPPNYGTHRIPLHF,NA,TRBV18,NA,TRBJ1-6
TGTGCCAGCAGCTTATATGGCTGGGGGCCGCAGCTTACTCCTAACTATGGCTACACCTTC,CASSLYGWGPQLTPNYGYTF,NA,TRBV7-8,NA,TRBJ1-2
TGTGCCAGCAGCCCCGGGGTAGCGGGACGCCAAGAGACCCAGTACTTC,CASSPGVAGRQETQYF,NA,TRBV3-1/TRBV3-2,TRBD2,TRBJ2-5
TGTGCCAGCAGTTTGCAGAACTATGGCTACACCTTC,CASSLQNYGYTF,NA,TRBV2,NA,TRBJ1-2
TGTGCCACCAGCCTCCCGGGACTAGCCGGGGAGCTGTTTTTT,CATSLPGLAGELFF,NA,TRBV15,TRBD2,TRBJ2-2
TGTGCCAGCAGCGGGGGACAGCGCCTCCTCCCGTATTTT,CASSGGQRLLPYF,NA,TRBV5-5,TRBD1,TRBJ2-3
TGTGCCAGCTCAACCGGACAGGGATATTACGAGCAGTACTTC,CASSTGQGYYEQYF,NA,TRBV18,TRBD1,TRBJ2-7
TGTGCCAGCAGCCCCAGACTAGCTCCTCGGAACCTCAATGAGCAGTTCTTC,CASSPRLAPRNLNEQFF,NA,TRBV11-2,TRBD2,TRBJ2-1
TGTGCCAGCTCCCGAGATGGGCCAAGTGGGACAGATACGCAGTATTTT,CASSRDGPSGTDTQYF,NA,TRBV5-6,NA,TRBJ2-3
TGTGCCAGCAGCCCGATTAGAGGGGGATACGAGCAGTACTTC,CASSPIRGGYEQYF,NA,TRBV11-1,NA,TRBJ2-7
TGTGCCAGCAGCTTGGAGACGACAAATGGCTACACCTTC,CASSLETTNGYTF,NA,TRBV5-5,NA,TRBJ1-2
TGCGCCAGCAGCCCGGGCTTAGCGCCGAGCTCCTACAATGAGCAGTTCTTC,CASSPGLAPSSYNEQFF,NA,TRBV4-1,NA,TRBJ2-1
TGTGCCAGCAGCCAAGATCGGGGCGGGAGATCGAATGAGCAGTTCTTC,CASSQDRGGRSNEQFF,NA,TRBV4-2,TRBD2,TRBJ2-1
TGTGCCAGCAGCCAGAAGACAGGAGACACCGGGGAGCTGTTTTTT,CASSQKTGDTGELFF,NA,TRBV4-2,NA,TRBJ2-2
TGTGCCAGCAGTCATAGCGGGAAAAGGAATGAGCAGTTCTTC,CASSHSGKRNEQFF,NA,TRBV6-5,TRBD2,TRBJ2-1
TGTGCCAGCAGCTTGCGGGGACAGGGAGATGAAAAACTGTTTTTT,CASSLRGQGDEKLFF,NA,TRBV5-5,TRBD1,TRBJ1-4
TGTGCCAGTAGTATGGTGGGCATTACCCTCGAGCAGTACTTC,CASSMVGITLEQYF,NA,TRBV19,NA,TRBJ2-7
TGTGCCAGCAGCCAGGCGGGAGTGTACAATGAGCAGTTCTTC,CASSQAGVYNEQFF,NA,TRBV3-1/TRBV3-2,TRBD2,TRBJ2-1
TGTGCCAGTAGTCCCTCCGGGGAACCGGGCTATGGCTACACCTTC,CASSPSGEPGYGYTF,NA,TRBV19,NA,TRBJ1-2